These T cell receptor beta chains were read from a single sample in a study of STAT5B mutations in CD4+ large granular lymphocyte leukemia. The protocol was immunoSEQ multiplex PCR, while the TCRdb copy is restricted to in-frame clones and leaves out a portion. The data contain 20,000 to 25,000 clones, about 80% of them singletons. Sequencing was carried out using CD4+ T cells from blood buffy coats. The receptors were sampled from a human donor in good health. The CDR3 runs from the conserved cysteine through the conserved F or W. The D gene is left open where the match is weak. A row's size may be missing; if present it is once, few, many or a size class.

TRBV7-2	TRBJ1-5	NA	NA	CASSPQGVSNQPQHF	TGTGCCAGCAGCCCCCAGGGAGTTAGCAATCAGCCCCAGCATTTT
TRBV7-9	TRBJ1-2	NA	TRBD1	CASSTDRGYGYTF	TGTGCCAGCAGCACGGACAGGGGCTATGGCTACACCTTC
TRBV7-8	TRBJ2-7	NA	TRBD2	CATSPLAGNYEQYF	TGTGCCACCTCGCCACTAGCGGGGAACTACGAGCAGTACTTC
TRBV28	TRBJ2-7	once	TRBD2	CASRASGDYEQYF	TGTGCCAGCAGGGCCAGCGGGGACTACGAGCAGTACTTC
TRBV5-1	TRBJ2-5	NA	TRBD2	CASSLSPSGRARETQYF	TGCGCCAGCAGCTTGTCCCCTAGCGGGAGGGCCCGAGAGACCCAGTACTTC
TRBV15	TRBJ2-7	NA	TRBD2	CATSEGLAVYEQYF	TGTGCCACCAGCGAGGGACTAGCGGTTTACGAGCAGTACTTC
TRBV5-6	TRBJ1-2	NA	NA	CASSLWAEGYGYTF	TGTGCCAGCAGCCTTTGGGCAGAAGGCTATGGCTACACCTTC
TRBV5-4	TRBJ2-5	NA	TRBD1	CASSLQGETQYF	TGTGCCAGCAGCCTACAGGGGGAGACCCAGTACTTC
TRBV11-3	TRBJ2-7	NA	TRBD2	CASSFSSGNDEQYF	TGTGCCAGCAGCTTCTCTAGCGGGAACGACGAGCAGTACTTC
TRBV2	TRBJ2-1	NA	NA	CASRPGPSNEQFF	TGTGCCAGCAGGCCGGGACCAAGCAATGAGCAGTTCTTC